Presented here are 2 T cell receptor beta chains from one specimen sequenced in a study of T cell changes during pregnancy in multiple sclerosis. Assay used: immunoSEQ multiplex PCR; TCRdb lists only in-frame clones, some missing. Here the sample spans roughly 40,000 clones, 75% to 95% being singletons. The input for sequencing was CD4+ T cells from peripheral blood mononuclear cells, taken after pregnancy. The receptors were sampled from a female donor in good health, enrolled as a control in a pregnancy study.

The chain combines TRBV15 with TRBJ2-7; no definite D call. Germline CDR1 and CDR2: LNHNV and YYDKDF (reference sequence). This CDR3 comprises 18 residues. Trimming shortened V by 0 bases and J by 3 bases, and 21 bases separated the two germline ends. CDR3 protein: CATSRDRDISRSLYEQYF. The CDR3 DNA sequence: TGTGCCACCAGCAGAGATCGAGACATCTCAAGGTCTCTCTACGAGCAGTACTTC.

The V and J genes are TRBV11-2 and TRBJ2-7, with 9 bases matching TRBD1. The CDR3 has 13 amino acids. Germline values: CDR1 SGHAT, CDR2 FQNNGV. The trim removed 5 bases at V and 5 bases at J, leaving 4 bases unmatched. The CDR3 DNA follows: TGTGCCAGCAGCCAGGGACAGGGTAACGAGCAGTACTTC. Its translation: CASSQGQGNEQYF.